One and the same sample provided the 31 T cell receptor beta chains below, sequenced in a study of T cells expressing NK-cell markers. Following a re-call of the 5' RACE reads, TCRdb has one entry per CDR3 protein and lacks DNA. This repertoire includes around 380,000 distinct CDR3 sequences. The sample consisted of blood T cells: a sorted CD56 or NKG2C T cell subset, CD4+ or CD8+ T cells, or bulk PBMC T cells (not recorded which). Every receptor here comes from a woman aged 45 to 65 in good health.

The rearrangement links TRBV6-4 to TRBJ2-1; the D call from TCRdb, TRBD2, cannot be confirmed without DNA. The CDR3 covers 17 residues. The germline V gene has CDR1 MRHNA and CDR2 SNTAGT. CDR3 loop: CASSDKQLAGDHNEQFF.

The V and J genes are TRBV25-1 and TRBJ2-1; TCRdb designates TRBD2, a call that cannot be tested without DNA. Germline V gene lookup returns CDR1 MGHDK and CDR2 SYGVNS. The CDR3 loop spans 16 amino acids. The CDR3 sequence is CASSELVAGGKNEQFF.

The chain has TRBV7-9 and TRBJ1-4; the D call from TCRdb, TRBD1, cannot be confirmed without DNA. Germline V gene lookup returns CDR1 SEHNR and CDR2 FQNEAQ (reference sequence). The CDR3 loop spans 15 amino acids. This CDR3 reads CASSGQVPTNEKLFF. The entire variable domain, with the rest obtained from reference TRBV7-9 and TRBJ1-4, is as follows: DTGVSQNPRHKITKRGQNVTFRCDPISEHNRLYWYRQTLGQGPEFLTYFQNEAQLEKSRLLSDRFSAERPKGSFSTLEIQRTEQGDSAMYLCASSGQVPTNEKLFFGSGTQLSVL.

This rearrangement joins TRBV6-5 to TRBJ2-7; TCRdb designates TRBD1, a call that cannot be tested without DNA. The CDR3 spans 14 residues. Germline V gives CDR1 MNHEY, CDR2 SVGAGI. The CDR3 here is CASTDGQGAYEQYF.

The rearrangement links TRBV5-1 to TRBJ2-5; there is no DNA to check the TCRdb D call of TRBD1. The germline V gene encodes CDR1 SGHRS and CDR2 YFSETQ. The CDR3 covers 16 residues. The CDR3: CASSSTGTGGQETQYF.

The chain joins TRBV20-1 to TRBJ2-7. The length of the CDR3 is 11 residues. Per germline, CDR1 DFQATT and CDR2 SNEGSKA (reference sequence). The CDR3 reads CSAAGPYEQYF.

CDR3 protein: CASSHRDWYNEQFF. The rearrangement links TRBV7-2 to TRBJ2-1; TCRdb outputs TRBD1, but without DNA this stays unchecked. Per germline, CDR1 SGHTA and CDR2 FQGNSA. The CDR3 runs to 14 residues.

The rearrangement joins TRBV30 to TRBJ2-3; TCRdb's assignment of TRBD1 cannot be checked, as there is no DNA. Germline V gene sequence: CDR1 GTSNPN, CDR2 SVGIG (reference sequence). The CDR3 is 14 residues long. This CDR3 is CAWSIGQGADTQYF.

This rearrangement joins TRBV5-1 to TRBJ1-1. This CDR3 contains 14 residues. From germline, CDR1 is SGHRS and CDR2 YFSETQ. The CDR3 sequence is CASCPTGPNTEAFF.

This chain joins TRBV6-2 or TRBV6-3 and TRBJ2-6; there is no DNA to check the TCRdb D call of TRBD1. This CDR3 has 14 residues. Germline values: CDR1 MNHEY, CDR2 SVGEGT. CDR3 loop: CASSPLPGANVLTF.

This rearrangement joins TRBV3-1 to TRBJ2-1. This CDR3 contains 13 residues. Germline-derived CDR1 and CDR2 are LGHDT and YNNKEL (reference sequence). The CDR3 spells CASSQDARYAQFF.

The rearrangement uses TRBV12-3 or TRBV12-4 and TRBJ1-5; as DNA is missing, the TRBD1 call by TCRdb cannot be tested. The CDR3 is 16 residues long. The CDR3 protein is CASSTPSLRGNQPQHF.

The V call is TRBV7-2, the J call TRBJ2-2; TCRdb's D call, TRBD1, is unchecked because there is no DNA. The length of the CDR3 is 15 residues. Per the germline V gene, CDR1 is SGHTA and CDR2 is FQGNSA. CDR3 in amino acids: CASSLGQGHTGELFF.

The chain is built from TRBV6-2 or TRBV6-3 and TRBJ1-5; there is no DNA to check the TCRdb D call of TRBD1. CDR3 length: 15 amino acids. Germline lookup yields CDR1 MNHEY and CDR2 SVGEGT. This chain's CDR3 is CASSWGGPGNQPQHF.

This rearrangement joins TRBV5-1 to TRBJ1-2; with no DNA, the TCRdb D assignment of TRBD1 cannot be verified. CDR3 length equals 15 residues. Germline V gene lookup returns CDR1 SGHRS and CDR2 YFSETQ. The CDR3 loop reads CASSLDVPEGPSGTF.

J is TRBJ1-5 and V is TRBV2; TCRdb calls TRBD1, which cannot be checked without DNA. From germline, CDR1 is SNHLY and CDR2 FYNNEI. CDR3 size: 16 residues. The CDR3 sequence: CASSEMPGQDNQPQHF.

V gene TRBV2 combines with J gene TRBJ2-2; TCRdb reports TRBD2, a call that lacks DNA to check it against. Germline V CDR1 and CDR2: SNHLY, FYNNEI. The CDR3 loop spans 16 amino acids. CDR3 loop: CASRTGLAIGTGELFF.

V and J are TRBV5-5 and TRBJ1-1; without DNA, the TCRdb call of TRBD1 cannot be checked. The CDR3 has 14 residues. The germline V gene encodes CDR1 SGHKS and CDR2 YYEKEE (reference sequence). CDR3 amino acids: CASSPQTGPTEAFF.

V gene TRBV25-1 combines with J gene TRBJ2-2. This CDR3 comprises 18 residues. Germline V CDR1 and CDR2: MGHDK, SYGVNS. CDR3 sequence reads: CASSEYGQAVGDTGELFF.

The chain has TRBV7-8 and TRBJ2-6; TCRdb picks TRBD2, but there is no DNA to check that call. There are 19 residues in the CDR3. The germline CDR1 and CDR2 sequences are SGHVS and FQNEAQ. CDR3 sequence reads: CASRGLLSGRSSGANVLTF.

V and J are TRBV27 and TRBJ2-3; TCRdb gives TRBD1 as the D gene, but with no DNA this cannot be confirmed. There are 19 residues in the CDR3. Germline loops: CDR1 MNHEY, CDR2 SMNVEV (reference sequence). CDR3: CASSLSGPLGYDAGGTQYF.

The V and J genes are TRBV11-3 and TRBJ2-2. The CDR3 is 12 residues long. The V gene's germline CDR1 is SGHNT and CDR2 YENEEA. CDR3 region: CASSLIRQELFF.

V gene TRBV29-1 combines with J gene TRBJ2-3. The CDR3 sequence is 14 residues long. CDR1 is SQVTM and CDR2 is ANQGSEA in the germline V gene. The CDR3 sequence is CSVISLESTDTQYF.

The chain has TRBV7-8 and TRBJ2-1; absent DNA, TCRdb's TRBD2 call cannot be checked. The germline V gene encodes CDR1 SGHVS and CDR2 FQNEAQ. The CDR3 has 14 amino acids. The CDR3 region is CASSREGLAEKQFF. Together with reference TRBV7-8 and TRBJ2-1, the CDR3 gives the full variable domain: GAGVSQSPRYKVAKRGQDVALRCDPISGHVSLFWYQQALGQGPEFLTYFQNEAQLDKSGLPSDRFFAERPEGSVSTLKIQRTQQEDSAVYLCASSREGLAEKQFFGPGTRLTVL.

This sequence joins TRBV24-1 and TRBJ2-3; the D gene TCRdb calls, TRBD2, cannot be checked with no DNA. This CDR3 comprises 18 residues. Germline V gene lookup returns CDR1 KGHDR and CDR2 SFDVKD. The CDR3 loop reads CATSGNPLAGGRTDTQYF.

The chain joins TRBV4-1 to TRBJ2-3; lacking DNA, the TRBD1 call made by TCRdb goes unchecked. Germline V gene lookup returns CDR1 MGHRA and CDR2 YSYEKL. The CDR3 is made up of 15 amino acids. The CDR3 here is CASSPQTGERVTQYF.

The chain joins TRBV20-1 to TRBJ2-7; checking the TCRdb D call of TRBD1 is not possible without DNA. Germline V gives CDR1 DFQATT, CDR2 SNEGSKA (reference sequence). The CDR3 length is 13 residues. CDR3 region: CSVEAGETYEQYF.

This chain uses TRBV25-1 with TRBJ2-3; TCRdb designates TRBD1, a call that cannot be tested without DNA. CDR3 size: 14 residues. Germline CDR1 is MGHDK and CDR2 is SYGVNS. CDR3: CVTPTGHLTDTQYF.

V usage is TRBV7-9 and J usage is TRBJ2-1; the TCRdb call, TRBD2, lacks DNA for checking. The germline gives CDR1 SEHNR, CDR2 FQNEAQ (reference sequence). CDR3 length equals 16 residues. The CDR3 spells CASSPITSGSYNEQFF.

J is TRBJ2-4 and V is TRBV29-1; TCRdb reports TRBD1, a call that lacks DNA to check it against. The CDR3 totals 12 residues. Per germline, CDR1 SQVTM and CDR2 ANQGSEA. CDR3 amino acids: CSAGHHLDIQYF. Complete variable domain (other parts from reference TRBV29-1 and TRBJ2-4): SAVISQKPSRDICQRGTSLTIQCQVDSQVTMMFWYRQQPGQSLTLIATANQGSEATYESGFVIDKFPISRPNLTFSTLTVSNMSPEDSSIYLCSAGHHLDIQYFGAGTRLSVL.

The V call is TRBV4-2, the J call TRBJ2-5. Germline V gene lookup returns CDR1 LGHNA and CDR2 YNFKEQ. This CDR3 spans 13 amino acids. This chain's CDR3 is CASSRRSQETQYF.